The 10 T cell receptor beta chains below come from one sample, sequenced in a study of blood T cell repertoires in COVID-19. Sequencing was performed with immunoSEQ multiplex PCR; in TCRdb, only in-frame clones are kept and a portion is missing. The repertoire holds about 56,000 clones, with more than 80% as singletons. The sample was peripheral blood. The receptor set was obtained from a human donor in a cohort sampled during active COVID-19.

The V gene is TRBV6-1, the J gene TRBJ2-5; 9 bases are shared with TRBD2. The V gene end was trimmed by 3 bases and the J gene end by 6 bases; junction bases not matched to a gene: 11. There are 16 residues in the CDR3. Germline V lookup: CDR1 MNHNS, CDR2 SASEGT. CDR3 protein: CASSDRGGGARKTQYF. CDR3 DNA sequence: TGTGCCAGCAGTGATAGAGGCGGGGGGGCCCGAAAGACCCAGTACTTC.

CDR3 region: CASSPGGQGAGADTQYF. The CDR3 coding sequence is TGTGCCAGCAGCCCGGGGGGACAGGGGGCGGGAGCAGATACGCAGTATTTT. The V and J genes are TRBV7-2 and TRBJ2-3; 12 bases align to TRBD1. Germline CDR1 SGHTA, CDR2 FQGNSA. This CDR3 is built from 17 residues. Trimming cost V 5 bases and J 4 bases; bases outside gene matches: 10.

J is TRBJ2-7 and V is TRBV3-1 (or the pseudogene TRBV3-2); 9 bases fit TRBD2. The germline gives CDR1 LGHDT, CDR2 YNNKEL (reference sequence). There are 16 residues in the CDR3. V gave up 3 bases and J gave up 1 base; unmatched junction bases: 7. CDR3 sequence reads: CASSQGGSGGSYEQYF. For the CDR3, the DNA is TGTGCCAGCAGCCAGGGGGGTAGCGGGGGATCCTACGAGCAGTACTTC.

This chain's CDR3 is CASSTWTSGDNEQFF. DNA of the CDR3: TGTGCCAGCAGCACTTGGACTAGCGGGGACAATGAGCAGTTCTTC. The chain links TRBV6-2 or TRBV6-3 to TRBJ2-1; TRBD2 matches 12 bases. V trimming: 6 bases; J trimming: 5 bases; junction bases outside the gene matches: 5. Germline loops: CDR1 MNHEY, CDR2 SVGEGT. CDR3 length: 15 residues.

This sequence joins TRBV3-1 (or the pseudogene TRBV3-2) and TRBJ2-7; D unresolved. The CDR3 is made up of 18 amino acids. Trimming pared 1 base from V and 0 bases from J, leaving 19 bases between. The germline gives CDR1 LGHDT, CDR2 YNNKEL (reference sequence). The CDR3 DNA sequence: TGTGCCAGCAGCCAAGGGATTGGGCACGAACCGAACTCCTACGAGCAGTACTTC. This codes for CASSQGIGHEPNSYEQYF.

This rearrangement joins TRBV9 to TRBJ1-4; no firm D call. The CDR3 is made up of 14 amino acids. Trimming took 2 bases from V and 5 from J, leaving 10 bases between them. Germline lookup yields CDR1 SGDLS and CDR2 YYNGEE. The CDR3 spells CASSVSGRNEKLFF. CDR3 DNA sequence: TGTGCCAGCAGCGTCAGCGGTAGAAATGAAAAACTGTTTTTT.

This chain uses TRBV7-6 with TRBJ2-1, with 8 bases fitting TRBD2. Germline CDR1 SGHVS, CDR2 FNYEAQ. Trimming removed 5 bases from V and 6 bases from J; junction bases left unmatched: 15. CDR3 length equals 17 residues. For the CDR3, the DNA is TGTGCCAGCAGCGTCTTCGGGGGGGCGCAGGGGTCCAATGAGCAGTTCTTC. It is translated as CASSVFGGAQGSNEQFF.

This rearrangement joins TRBV19 to TRBJ1-5, with D maybe TRBD1 (6 bases). V was cut by 2 bases and J by 0 bases, with 14 bases left in between. This CDR3 spans 17 amino acids. CDR1 and CDR2 from the germline V gene are LNHDA and SQIVND (reference sequence). The CDR3 here is CASSIWGGPNSNQPQHF. CDR3 DNA sequence: TGTGCCAGTAGTATATGGGGGGGGCCCAATAGCAATCAGCCCCAGCATTTT. The full variable domain, rest sourced from reference TRBV19 and TRBJ1-5, is DGGITQSPKYLFRKEGQNVTLSCEQNLNHDAMYWYRQDPGQGLRLIYYSQIVNDFQKGDIAEGYSVSREKKESFPLTVTSAQKNPTAFYLCASSIWGGPNSNQPQHFGDGTRLSIL.

The V and J genes are TRBV6-5 and TRBJ2-7; 9 bases fit TRBD1. The V segment lost 2 bases and the J segment 2 bases; nucleotides outside the gene matches: 7. Per the germline V gene, CDR1 is MNHEY and CDR2 is SVGAGI. This CDR3 spans 16 amino acids. CDR3 coding DNA: TGTGCCAGCAGTTACGGGACAGGGTTAGGTGCCTACGAGCAGTACTTC. Its protein product is CASSYGTGLGAYEQYF.

The V gene is TRBV7-9, the J gene TRBJ2-4; D may be TRBD2 (5 bases). The CDR3 spans 18 residues. Germline CDR1 reads SEHNR; CDR2 reads FQNEAQ (reference sequence). Trimming removed 1 base from V and 0 bases from J, with 16 bases in between. The CDR3 region has the DNA TGTGCCAGCAGCTTAGATCAGGAGGCCAGGTTAGCCAAAAACATTCAGTACTTC. As protein: CASSLDQEARLAKNIQYF.